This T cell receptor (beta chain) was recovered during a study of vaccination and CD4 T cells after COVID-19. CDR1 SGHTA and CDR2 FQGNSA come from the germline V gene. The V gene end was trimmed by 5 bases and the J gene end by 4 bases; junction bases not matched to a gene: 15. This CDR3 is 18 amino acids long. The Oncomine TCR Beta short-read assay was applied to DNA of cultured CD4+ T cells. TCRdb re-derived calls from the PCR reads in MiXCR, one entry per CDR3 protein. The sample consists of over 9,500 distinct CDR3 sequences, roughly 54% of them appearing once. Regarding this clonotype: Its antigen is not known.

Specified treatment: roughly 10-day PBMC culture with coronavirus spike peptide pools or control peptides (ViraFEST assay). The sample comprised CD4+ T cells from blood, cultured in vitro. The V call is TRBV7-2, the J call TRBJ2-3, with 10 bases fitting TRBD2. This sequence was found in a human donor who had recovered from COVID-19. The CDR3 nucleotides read TGTGCCAGCAGCACAGGAAGCGGGAGGGCATCAGGGTCAGATACGCAGTATTTT. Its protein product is CASSTGSGRASGSDTQYF.